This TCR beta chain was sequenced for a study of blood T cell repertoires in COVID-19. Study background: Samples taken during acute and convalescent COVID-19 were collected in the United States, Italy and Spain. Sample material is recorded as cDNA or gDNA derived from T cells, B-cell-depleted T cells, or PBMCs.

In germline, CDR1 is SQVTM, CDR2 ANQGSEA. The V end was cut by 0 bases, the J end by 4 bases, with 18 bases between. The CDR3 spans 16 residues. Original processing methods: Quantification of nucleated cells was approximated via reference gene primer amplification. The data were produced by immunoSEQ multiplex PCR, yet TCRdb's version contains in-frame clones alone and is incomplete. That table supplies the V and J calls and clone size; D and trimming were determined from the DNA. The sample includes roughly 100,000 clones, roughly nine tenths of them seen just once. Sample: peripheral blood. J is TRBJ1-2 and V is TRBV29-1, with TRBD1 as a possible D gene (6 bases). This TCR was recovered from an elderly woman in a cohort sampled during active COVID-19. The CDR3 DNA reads TGCAGCGTTGAAGACCCACAGGGAAATCCGAGCTATGGCTACACCTTC. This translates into CSVEDPQGNPSYGYTF.